This entry is about one T cell receptor (beta chain). These data are taken from a study of blood T cell repertoires in COVID-19. Whole-study context: T cells, B-cell-depleted T cells, or PBMCs supplied cDNA or gDNA.

The method was immunoSEQ multiplex PCR; TCRdb's version includes in-frame clones alone and lacks a portion of them. The repertoire holds hundreds of thousands of clones, approximately 85% seen once, with around 12% in the top ten. This CDR3 has 18 residues. V was trimmed by 5 bases and J by 1 base, leaving 18 bases between them. Germline V CDR1 and CDR2: MNHEY, SMNVEV (reference sequence). The receptor was derived from a woman aged 60-70 years with active or convalescent COVID-19. This chain joins TRBV27 and TRBJ2-6; a possible D gene is TRBD2 (5 bases). The specimen was peripheral blood. The CDR3 DNA sequence: TGTGCCAGCAGTCTTCGTGTTTTTCGGGGATCTGGGGCCAACGTCCTGACTTTC. It is translated as CASSLRVFRGSGANVLTF. Filled out from reference TRBV27 and TRBJ2-6, the complete variable domain reads EAQVTQNPRYLITVTGKKLTVTCSQNMNHEYMSWYRQDPGLGLRQIYYSMNVEVTDKGDVPEGYKVSRKEKRNFPLILESPSPNQTSLYFCASSLRVFRGSGANVLTFGAGSRLTVL.